Following are 22 T cell receptor beta chains from one sample sequenced in a study of T cells in Graves' hyperthyroidism and ophthalmopathy. The source material, RNA transcripts, was used to amplify TCR beta CDR3 regions. In the first-round RT-PCR of the TCR CDR3, the HTBI primer set was used. In TCRdb, the multiplex PCR reads were re-called with MiXCR into one record per CDR3 protein. The sample yields hundreds of thousands of distinct CDR3 sequences, approximately 15% seen once. The specimen sequenced was blood. The origin of the receptors is a woman aged 18-30 years with Graves' hyperthyroidism.

Comments on this clonotype: A much larger clone lies a single base off, so this may be a read error. The chain joins TRBV6-1 to TRBJ1-5; D ambiguous. Deletions cut 6 bases from V and 0 bases from J, with 3 bases between. CDR3 length equals 12 residues. Germline lookup yields CDR1 MNHNS and CDR2 SASEGT. The CDR3 DNA reads as TGTGCCAGCAGACATAGCAATCAGCCCCAGCATTTT. Translation gives CASRHSNQPQHF.

Many counts were recorded for this clonotype. The CDR3 sequence is CASTVAGEAETQYF. Written as DNA, the CDR3 is TGTGCCAGCACCGTAGCGGGAGAGGCGGAGACCCAGTACTTC. The rearrangement links TRBV6-2 or TRBV6-3 to TRBJ2-5; 9 bases align to TRBD2. CDR1 MNHEY and CDR2 SVGEGT come from the germline V gene. J lost 5 bases, V lost 7 bases, and 8 bases had no gene match. This CDR3 spans 14 amino acids.

This chain connects TRBV5-8 to TRBJ1-4; 7 bases are shared with TRBD1. This CDR3 contains 14 residues. V lost 4 bases to trimming and J lost 7 bases; unmatched junction nucleotides: 7. Per the germline V gene, CDR1 is SGHTS and CDR2 is YDEGEE. This chain's CDR3 is CASSPGQVPEKLFF. CDR3 in DNA: TGTGCCAGCAGCCCAGGACAGGTCCCTGAAAAACTGTTTTTT.

This clonotype was counted only a few times. The CDR3 nucleotides read TGTGCCAGCAGCTCGATGAGGGTAGCTGACGTCGGGGAGCTGTTTTTT. Translation gives CASSSMRVADVGELFF. This chain connects TRBV13 to TRBJ2-2, with D possibly being TRBD2 (5 bases). This CDR3 is 16 amino acids long. The V end lost 4 bases, the J end lost 7 bases, and 19 bases lay between the germline ends. Germline V gene sequence: CDR1 PRHDT, CDR2 FYEKMQ (reference sequence).

This clonotype was counted ten times or more. The chain combines TRBV11-1 with TRBJ2-7, with a weak D call TRBD1 (5 bases). Looked up from germline, CDR1 is SGHAT and CDR2 is FQDESV (reference sequence). V was trimmed by 5 bases and J by 0 bases, leaving 14 bases between them. The CDR3 runs 15 residues. The CDR3 DNA is TGTGCCAGCAGCGTATCGACAGATTCCTCCTACGAGCAGTACTTC. Protein: CASSVSTDSSYEQYF.

This clonotype has just a few counts. The genes are TRBV9 and TRBJ2-5; D remains unclear. Trimming stripped 0 bases from V and 5 bases from J, with 11 bases between. CDR1 is SGDLS, CDR2 YYNGEE, per germline. The CDR3 runs to 14 residues. The CDR3 sequence: CASSVAPLAETQYF. In nucleotides, the CDR3 is TGTGCCAGCAGCGTAGCCCCCCTCGCGGAGACCCAGTACTTC.

In its sample, this clonotype was seen many times. The gene calls are TRBV7-9 and TRBJ2-1, with D perhaps matching TRBD2 (6 bases). Trimming shortened V by 8 bases and J by 7 bases, and 18 bases separated the two germline ends. Germline lookup yields CDR1 SEHNR and CDR2 FQNEAQ (reference sequence). The CDR3 is 14 residues long. CDR3 residues: CASGGHGASNEQFF. The CDR3 nucleotides are TGTGCCAGCGGAGGGCATGGGGCGAGTAATGAGCAGTTCTTC. The full variable domain, with the rest looked up from reference TRBV7-9 and TRBJ2-1, is DTGVSQNPRHKITKRGQNVTFRCDPISEHNRLYWYRQTLGQGPEFLTYFQNEAQLEKSRLLSDRFSAERPKGSFSTLEIQRTEQGDSAMYLCASGGHGASNEQFFGPGTRLTVL.

In its sample, this clonotype was seen many times. V gene TRBV3-1 combines with J gene TRBJ2-1, with D possibly being TRBD1 (6 bases). V lost 5 bases to trimming and J lost 4 bases, with 27 bases between them. The CDR3 length is 19 residues. In germline, CDR1 is LGHDT, CDR2 YNNKEL (reference sequence). The CDR3 is CASSINYRTDSLGYNEQFF. The CDR3 nucleotides read TGTGCCAGCAGCATAAATTACCGGACAGATTCCTTAGGTTACAATGAGCAGTTCTTC.

This clonotype has at least ten counts. CDR3 sequence: CASSLGPGQDDEKLFF. The DNA for the CDR3 is TGTGCCAGCAGCTTAGGGCCGGGACAGGATGATGAAAAACTGTTTTTT. The V and J genes are TRBV7-9 and TRBJ1-4, with 8 bases aligning to TRBD1. V was clipped by 1 base and J by 6 bases; unmatched bases: 7. In germline, CDR1 is SEHNR, CDR2 FQNEAQ (reference sequence). There are 16 residues in the CDR3. Full variable domain (outside the CDR3, taken from reference TRBV7-9 and TRBJ1-4): DTGVSQNPRHKITKRGQNVTFRCDPISEHNRLYWYRQTLGQGPEFLTYFQNEAQLEKSRLLSDRFSAERPKGSFSTLEIQRTEQGDSAMYLCASSLGPGQDDEKLFFGSGTQLSVL.

This clonotype was counted at least ten times. Here the CDR3 DNA reads TGTGCCAGCAGTGAAGGGGGTGGAGAGGCCCAACTAAGGAGCTCCTACAATGAGCAGTTCTTC. Translated: CASSEGGGEAQLRSSYNEQFF. The chain joins TRBV2 to TRBJ2-1; D is uncertain. The CDR3 has 21 amino acids. Trimming took off 1 base at V and 0 bases at J, with 25 bases between the two ends. Germline V CDR1 and CDR2: SNHLY, FYNNEI.

Ten or more counts support this clonotype. The rearrangement joins TRBV7-8 to TRBJ2-2; no definite D call. This CDR3 spans 12 amino acids. Germline loops: CDR1 SGHVS, CDR2 FQNEAQ. Between the trimmed V and J ends, which lost 1 base and 9 bases, there was a span of 6 bases. This CDR3 reads CASSLELRELFF. The DNA of the CDR3 is TGTGCCAGCAGCTTAGAACTCAGGGAGCTGTTTTTT.

Ten or more counts support this clonotype. This chain links TRBV11-2 with TRBJ2-7, with D perhaps matching TRBD1 (6 bases). V lost 3 bases and J lost 3, with 21 bases in between. CDR1 and CDR2 (germline): SGHAT, FQNNGV. The CDR3 is 17 residues long. CDR3 sequence (DNA): TGTGCCAGCAGCTTCCTACAGGGCAGCTCGGGGAGCTACGAGCAGTACTTC. Protein: CASSFLQGSSGSYEQYF.

The rearrangement links TRBV15 to TRBJ2-3; 10 nucleotides line up with TRBD2. The CDR3 is made up of 18 amino acids. The ends lost 0 bases at V and 11 bases at J; junction bases unmatched: 17. In germline, CDR1 is LNHNV, CDR2 YYDKDF (reference sequence). The CDR3 nucleotides are TGTGCCACCAGCAGAGATACCCTAGCGGGAGCACCGGGGGATGAGCAGTATTTT. This gives the protein CATSRDTLAGAPGDEQYF. Combining the CDR3 with reference TRBV15 and TRBJ2-3 gives the whole variable domain DAMVIQNPRYQVTQFGKPVTLSCSQTLNHNVMYWYQQKSSQAPKLLFHYYDKDFNNEADTPDNFQSRRPNTSFCFLDIRSPGLGDTAMYLCATSRDTLAGAPGDEQYFGPGTRLTVL.

This clonotype was seen many times. The rearrangement joins TRBV24-1 to TRBJ2-1; D possibly uses TRBD1 or TRBD2 (5 bases each). With 4 bases removed from V and 0 bases from J, the gap between germline ends came to 9 bases. Germline-derived CDR1 and CDR2 are KGHDR and SFDVKD. This CDR3 region has 15 residues. The CDR3 spells CATSETGASYNEQFF. The CDR3 coding sequence is TGTGCCACCAGTGAGACCGGGGCCTCCTACAATGAGCAGTTCTTC.

This clonotype has more than one count but fewer than ten. The rearrangement uses TRBV20-1 and TRBJ2-1; TRBD1 matches at 10 bases. Germline CDR1 and CDR2: DFQATT and SNEGSKA (reference sequence). The CDR3 length is 15 residues. V dropped 5 bases and J dropped 2; count of bases not matched to a gene: 6. This CDR3 reads CSAASGQGTYNEQFF. The CDR3 DNA sequence: TGCAGTGCTGCCTCGGGACAGGGGACCTACAATGAGCAGTTCTTC.

Points on this clonotype: A much larger clone is a single base away; this may be a read error. The conserved phenylalanine or tryptophan normally closing the CDR3 is absent here, so this likely arose from a read error. The rearrangement joins TRBV18 to TRBJ2-7; 16 nucleotides agree with TRBD2. The length of the CDR3 is 17 residues. Germline lookup yields CDR1 KGHSH and CDR2 LQKENI. V trimming: 3 bases; J trimming: 4 bases; junction bases outside the gene matches: 6. The CDR3 sequence: CASSPGLAGGPGYEQYS. CDR3 coding DNA: TGTGCCAGCTCACCGGGACTAGCGGGAGGGCCCGGGTACGAGCAGTACTCC.

This rearrangement joins TRBV6-5 to TRBJ2-7; TRBD1 matches at 9 bases. Per germline, CDR1 MNHEY and CDR2 SVGAGI. V trimming: 5 bases; J trimming: 3 bases; junction bases outside the gene matches: 8. The CDR3 runs 15 residues. The CDR3 region has the DNA TGTGCCAGCAGTCCGGCGACAGGGGGAAGCTACGAGCAGTACTTC. Translation: CASSPATGGSYEQYF.

This clonotype was seen ten or more times. CDR3 sequence reads: CASRYQGGADTEAFF. The DNA for the CDR3 is TGTGCCAGCAGGTATCAGGGGGGCGCAGACACTGAAGCTTTCTTT. This chain joins TRBV11-1 and TRBJ1-1; TRBD1 agrees at 7 bases. The CDR3 length is 15 residues. The V and J ends lost 6 bases and 3 bases, in that order; junction bases with no gene match: 10. Germline loops: CDR1 SGHAT, CDR2 FQDESV (reference sequence). Full variable domain (missing parts from reference TRBV11-1 and TRBJ1-1): EAEVAQSPRYKITEKSQAVAFWCDPISGHATLYWYRQILGQGPELLVQFQDESVVDDSQLPKDRFSAERLKGVDSTLKIQPAELGDSAMYLCASRYQGGADTEAFFGQGTRLTVV.

This sequence joins TRBV6-1 and TRBJ1-1; D may be TRBD1 (5 bases). This CDR3 region has 12 residues. V shed 7 bases and J shed 6 bases, with 12 bases lying between them. CDR1 is MNHNS and CDR2 is SASEGT in the germline V gene. Here the CDR3 DNA reads TGTGCCAGCACCCTAGGGGCGTCTGAAGCTTTCTTT. It encodes CASTLGASEAFF.

The gene calls are TRBV4-1 and TRBJ1-2; D is unresolved. This CDR3 contains 14 residues. The ends were cut back, 4 bases at V and 3 bases at J, with 12 bases in the middle. Germline V CDR1 and CDR2: MGHRA, YSYEKL. CDR3 nucleotide sequence: TGCGCCAGCAGCCCTGGGAGGGCGCACTATGGCTACACCTTC. This gives the protein CASSPGRAHYGYTF.

In regard to this clonotype: Being one base from a much bigger clone, this may be a read error. The CDR3 DNA follows: TGTGCCAGCAGCCCACGGCGCCTAGCGGGAGGTTTTAAGACCCAGTACTTC. Translated, it gives CASSPRRLAGGFKTQYF. V usage is TRBV7-9 and J usage is TRBJ2-5; 11 nucleotides align to TRBD2. Germline CDR1 SEHNR, CDR2 FQNEAQ (reference sequence). The CDR3 spans 17 residues. With V trimmed by 5 bases and J by 6 bases, 14 bases remained unmatched.

The sample holds a few counts of this clonotype. V gene TRBV24-1 combines with J gene TRBJ1-5; no clear D gene. Trimming took off 3 bases at V and 3 bases at J, with 14 bases between the two ends. Germline CDR1 KGHDR, CDR2 SFDVKD. This CDR3 is built from 16 residues. CDR3 nucleotide sequence: TGTGCCACCAGTGATAGCGGCGAGAGCTACAATCAGCCCCAGCATTTT. Its protein product is CATSDSGESYNQPQHF.